This T cell receptor (beta chain) was recovered during a study of OX40 agonist ivuxolimab in advanced cancers. Study overall: Ivuxolimab is an agonistic anti-OX40 (CD134) antibody, and patients were treated with it. General study results and limits: Researchers report that CD8+ T cells had, on average, more expanded clones than CD4+.

The CDR3 runs 15 residues. V lost 4 bases and J lost 1, with 10 bases in between. Germline V CDR1 and CDR2: SGHTA, FQGTGA. About this clone itself: Its antigen is undetermined.

Libraries were prepared by immunoSEQ multiplex PCR; TCRdb keeps only in-frame clonotypes and omits some of them. The table lists about 15,000 clones, about 81% of them singletons. The receptor was isolated from an adult with an advanced solid tumor such as melanoma, head and neck, liver or kidney cancer. V and J are TRBV7-3 and TRBJ2-2, with D possibly TRBD1 on 5 matching bases. This specimen was CD4+ or CD8+ T cells sorted from blood, taken in a trial of the OX40 agonist ivuxolimab. The CDR3 is CASSYGQGNTGELFF. CDR3 sequence (DNA): TGTGCCAGCAGCTACGGACAAGGGAACACCGGGGAGCTGTTTTTT.